This T cell receptor (beta chain) was identified during a study of blood T cell repertoires in COVID-19. Original handling: Amplification of reference gene primers provided the estimated nucleated cell counts. TCRdb's table, derived via immunoSEQ multiplex PCR, lists solely in-frame clones and lacks some. V and J calls and clone size follow that table, whereas D and trimming were derived from the DNA. Among tens of thousands of clones, roughly 86% were seen once, and the ten largest hold roughly 3.6%. The CDR3 contains 14 residues. The V and J ends lost 1 base and 4 bases respectively, with 10 bases between them. CDR1 and CDR2 from the germline V gene are MNHNS and SASEGT.

The gene calls are TRBV6-1 and TRBJ1-2, with D uncertain. Sequenced input: peripheral blood. The TCR sequence derives from a man between 35 and 55 years old with COVID-19, enrolled during active disease. The CDR3 loop reads CASSEGAGGYGYTF. CDR3 nucleotide sequence: TGTGCCAGCAGTGAAGGGGCAGGAGGCTATGGCTACACCTTC.